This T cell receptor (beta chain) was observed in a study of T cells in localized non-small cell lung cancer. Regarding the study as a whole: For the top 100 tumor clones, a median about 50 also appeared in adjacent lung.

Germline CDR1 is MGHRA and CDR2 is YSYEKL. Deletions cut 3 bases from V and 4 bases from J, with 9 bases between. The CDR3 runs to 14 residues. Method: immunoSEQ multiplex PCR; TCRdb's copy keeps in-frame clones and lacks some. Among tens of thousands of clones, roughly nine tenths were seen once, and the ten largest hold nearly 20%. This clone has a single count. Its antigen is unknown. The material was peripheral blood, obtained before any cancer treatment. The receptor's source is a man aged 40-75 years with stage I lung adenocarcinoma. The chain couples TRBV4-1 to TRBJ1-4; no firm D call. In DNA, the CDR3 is TGCGCCAGCAGCCAGGACCGGGTTAATGAAAAACTGTTTTTT. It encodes CASSQDRVNEKLFF.